A selection of T cell receptor beta chains follows, all from one sample in a study of blood T cells in healthy people across ages. TCRdb reanalysed the 5' RACE reads using MiXCR and keeps one entry per CDR3 protein. This table holds about 940,000 distinct CDR3 sequences, around 48% found once. Sequencing input: blood. These receptors were collected from a young man in good health. CDR3s include the opening cysteine and the closing phenylalanine or tryptophan. The order of the fields is clone size, V gene, J gene, D gene, CDR3 protein, CDR3 DNA. D genes are given only for firm matches. Expanded clones get a size class; other rows say once, few or many, or leave the size out.

clone_size: .; v_call: TRBV29-1; j_call: TRBJ2-7; d_call: .; cdr3_aa: CSVALGLGEQYF; cdr3_nt: TGCAGCGTTGCTTTGGGGTTGGGCGAGCAGTACTTC
clone_size: .; v_call: TRBV27; j_call: TRBJ2-1; d_call: TRBD1; cdr3_aa: CASSPVSGQGYNEQFF; cdr3_nt: TGTGCCAGCAGTCCTGTGTCGGGACAGGGATACAATGAGCAGTTCTTC
clone_size: many; v_call: TRBV2; j_call: TRBJ2-5; d_call: TRBD1; cdr3_aa: CASRANRGSLETQYF; cdr3_nt: TGTGCCAGCAGAGCAAACAGGGGTTCATTGGAGACCCAGTACTTC
clone_size: once; v_call: TRBV28; j_call: TRBJ1-1; d_call: .; cdr3_aa: CASSLFSLGARGTEAFF; cdr3_nt: TGTGCCAGCAGTTTATTCTCTCTAGGGGCTCGCGGCACTGAAGCTTTCTTT
clone_size: .; v_call: TRBV19; j_call: TRBJ1-1; d_call: .; cdr3_aa: CASRGVSNTEAFF; cdr3_nt: TGTGCCAGTAGAGGGGTATCGAACACTGAAGCTTTCTTT
clone_size: .; v_call: TRBV5-1; j_call: TRBJ2-5; d_call: TRBD1; cdr3_aa: CASSLAGTGRIETQYF; cdr3_nt: TGCGCCAGCAGCTTGGCCGGGACAGGGAGAATCGAGACCCAGTACTTC
clone_size: few; v_call: TRBV28; j_call: TRBJ2-5; d_call: .; cdr3_aa: CASTTQQNQETQYF; cdr3_nt: TGTGCCAGCACTACCCAACAGAACCAAGAGACCCAGTACTTC
clone_size: .; v_call: TRBV5-1; j_call: TRBJ2-3; d_call: TRBD1; cdr3_aa: CASTSGQGTDTQYF; cdr3_nt: TGCGCCAGCACCTCGGGACAGGGGACAGATACGCAGTATTTT
clone_size: .; v_call: TRBV6-6; j_call: TRBJ2-4; d_call: .; cdr3_aa: CASKGDIQYF; cdr3_nt: TGTGCCAGCAAAGGCGACATTCAGTACTTC
clone_size: .; v_call: TRBV2; j_call: TRBJ2-7; d_call: .; cdr3_aa: CASSDGSVLLSNYEQYF; cdr3_nt: TGTGCCAGCAGTGATGGATCGGTCCTCCTTTCTAACTACGAGCAGTACTTC
clone_size: .; v_call: TRBV6-6; j_call: TRBJ2-2; d_call: TRBD1; cdr3_aa: CASTPDRVLPGELFF; cdr3_nt: TGTGCCAGCACCCCAGACAGGGTTTTACCCGGGGAGCTGTTTTTT
clone_size: many; v_call: TRBV4-1; j_call: TRBJ2-7; d_call: .; cdr3_aa: CASSQDSEYEQYF; cdr3_nt: TGCGCCAGCAGCCAAGATAGTGAGTACGAGCAGTACTTC
clone_size: .; v_call: TRBV11-2; j_call: TRBJ1-1; d_call: .; cdr3_aa: CASRLASGLTEAFF; cdr3_nt: TGTGCCAGCCGCTTGGCGTCAGGTTTAACTGAAGCTTTCTTT
clone_size: many; v_call: TRBV4-3; j_call: TRBJ2-5; d_call: TRBD2; cdr3_aa: CASSRGLASQTQYF; cdr3_nt: TGCGCCAGCAGCCGCGGACTAGCTTCCCAGACCCAGTACTTC
clone_size: .; v_call: TRBV18; j_call: TRBJ2-4; d_call: .; cdr3_aa: CASSPPGERNIQYF; cdr3_nt: TGTGCCAGCTCACCACCGGGGGAGAGAAACATTCAGTACTTC
clone_size: .; v_call: TRBV24-1; j_call: TRBJ2-3; d_call: TRBD2; cdr3_aa: CATSGTSGVTSTDTQYF; cdr3_nt: TGTGCCACCAGTGGGACTAGCGGGGTAACTAGCACAGATACGCAGTATTTT